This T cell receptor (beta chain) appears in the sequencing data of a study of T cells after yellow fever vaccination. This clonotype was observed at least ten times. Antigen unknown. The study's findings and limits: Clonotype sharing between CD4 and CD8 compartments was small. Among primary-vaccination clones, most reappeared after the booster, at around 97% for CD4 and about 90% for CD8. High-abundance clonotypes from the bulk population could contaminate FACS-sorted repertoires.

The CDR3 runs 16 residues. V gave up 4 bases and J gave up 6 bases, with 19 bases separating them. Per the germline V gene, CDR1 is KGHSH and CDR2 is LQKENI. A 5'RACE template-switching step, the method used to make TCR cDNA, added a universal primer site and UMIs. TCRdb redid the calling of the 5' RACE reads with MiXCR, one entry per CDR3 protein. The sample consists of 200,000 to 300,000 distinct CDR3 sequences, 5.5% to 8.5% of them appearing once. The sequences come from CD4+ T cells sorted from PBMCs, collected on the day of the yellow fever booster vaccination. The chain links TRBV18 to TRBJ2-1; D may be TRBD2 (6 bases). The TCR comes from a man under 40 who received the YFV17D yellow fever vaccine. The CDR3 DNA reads TGTGCCAGCTCACTTAGCGCGGCGGGGTGGACCAATGAGCAGTTCTTC. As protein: CASSLSAAGWTNEQFF.